Included here is one T cell receptor (beta chain) sequence, with context. Its matching antigen is unknown. Survey-level resolution applied to immunoSEQ assay v3.0. Sequencing was performed with immunoSEQ multiplex PCR; in TCRdb, only in-frame clones are kept and a portion is missing. The repertoire holds fewer than 40,000 clones, with more than 80% as singletons. The sample comes from a study of long-term antiretroviral therapy in people with HIV. General observations from the study: With ART, diversity went up but was still lower than in transplant donor controls. Researchers lacked any data on ART adherence, viral resistance or therapy changes.

Treatment for all HIV-infected participants took place in the United States. Germline CDR1 reads LNHDA; CDR2 reads SQIVND (reference sequence). Trimming pared 4 bases from V and 12 bases from J, leaving 16 bases between. The CDR3 length is 13 residues. The sequencing here drew on unsorted PBMCs, taken 3.1 years after starting antiretroviral therapy. This TCR was sampled from a woman in her fifties or sixties with HIV. The chain employs TRBV19 and TRBJ2-1, with D possibly called TRBD1 or TRBD2 (5 bases each). The CDR3 DNA reads as TGTGCCAGTAGTAGTGGGGGTCTACCTCGGCAGTTCTTC. It encodes CASSSGGLPRQFF.